A selection of T cell receptor beta chains follows, all from one sample in a study of shared clonotypes between healthy human individuals. Method: immunoSEQ multiplex PCR; TCRdb's copy keeps in-frame clones and lacks some. The sample has around 700,000 clones; less than 80% are singletons. Sequenced sample: memory CD4+ T cells sorted from blood. Receptor source: a young woman in good health. Both conserved end residues are trimmed from each CDR3. The order of the fields is V gene, clone size, J gene, CDR3 protein. Some rows have no size entry. The others give once, few or many, or a class for an expanded clone.

v_call: TRBV6-6
clone_size: once
j_call: TRBJ1-5
cdr3_aa: ASRQGNQPQH

v_call: TRBV28
clone_size: few
j_call: TRBJ2-7
cdr3_aa: ASSLWTGSNEQY

v_call: TRBV27
clone_size: -
j_call: TRBJ2-3
cdr3_aa: ATTPSGVSTDTQY

v_call: TRBV2
clone_size: -
j_call: TRBJ1-4
cdr3_aa: ASRWGRDDEKLF

v_call: TRBV2
clone_size: -
j_call: TRBJ2-1
cdr3_aa: ASSDQRGYNEQF

v_call: TRBV18
clone_size: -
j_call: TRBJ1-1
cdr3_aa: ASSPRIRGATTEAF

v_call: TRBV5-4
clone_size: -
j_call: TRBJ1-1
cdr3_aa: ASSPRLGLGTEAF

v_call: TRBV7-6
clone_size: once
j_call: TRBJ2-3
cdr3_aa: ASSFGLSTDTQY

v_call: TRBV4-1
clone_size: -
j_call: TRBJ2-7
cdr3_aa: ASSPLNRGGSYEQY

v_call: TRBV25-1
clone_size: -
j_call: TRBJ2-2
cdr3_aa: ASSGAPAGGRGTGELF

v_call: TRBV27
clone_size: -
j_call: TRBJ2-7
cdr3_aa: ASSLIPAGEYEQY

v_call: TRBV5-1
clone_size: once
j_call: TRBJ2-3
cdr3_aa: ASSTGRSTDTQY

v_call: TRBV18
clone_size: -
j_call: TRBJ2-3
cdr3_aa: ASSPQASGSSTDTQY

v_call: TRBV19
clone_size: many
j_call: TRBJ2-1
cdr3_aa: ASSFIRGYSNNEQF

v_call: TRBV4-2
clone_size: -
j_call: TRBJ2-1
cdr3_aa: ASSEDLVPYNEQF

v_call: TRBV6-5
clone_size: -
j_call: TRBJ1-2
cdr3_aa: ASSPGGRSHT

v_call: TRBV10-1
clone_size: few
j_call: TRBJ1-1
cdr3_aa: ASSESGDTEAF

v_call: TRBV11-2
clone_size: few
j_call: TRBJ2-2
cdr3_aa: ASSGRNTGELF

v_call: TRBV4-1
clone_size: -
j_call: TRBJ2-7
cdr3_aa: ASSLQTSGGSYEQY

v_call: TRBV28
clone_size: -
j_call: TRBJ2-1
cdr3_aa: ASHRAGSYNEQF

v_call: TRBV27
clone_size: -
j_call: TRBJ2-1
cdr3_aa: ASSALAGAEGEQF

v_call: TRBV5-1
clone_size: -
j_call: TRBJ2-7
cdr3_aa: ASSLEGSNGEQY

v_call: TRBV5-1
clone_size: -
j_call: TRBJ2-7
cdr3_aa: ASSIWGTSGSYEQY

v_call: TRBV5-1
clone_size: -
j_call: TRBJ1-1
cdr3_aa: ASSSRRQGLNTEAF

v_call: TRBV11-3
clone_size: few
j_call: TRBJ2-7
cdr3_aa: ASSLAPRGRIHEQY

v_call: TRBV5-1
clone_size: -
j_call: TRBJ2-1
cdr3_aa: ASSLAGTSGYNEQF

v_call: TRBV28
clone_size: once
j_call: TRBJ2-7
cdr3_aa: ASSPGTTDPYEQY

v_call: TRBV5-6
clone_size: -
j_call: TRBJ1-2
cdr3_aa: ASSLEGGYT

v_call: TRBV11-2
clone_size: -
j_call: TRBJ2-3
cdr3_aa: ASGQGAQDTQY

v_call: TRBV7-9
clone_size: -
j_call: TRBJ2-1
cdr3_aa: ASSRTAGNEQF